Below are 22 T cell receptor beta chains sequenced from a single sample in a study of blood T cells in healthy people across ages. A second PCR, run for roughly 7 to 12 cycles, used a sample-barcoded 5' primer plus a J-beta primer mix. TCRdb re-analysed the 5' RACE reads in MiXCR, keeping a single row per CDR3 protein. The sample includes hundreds of thousands of distinct CDR3 sequences, around 26% of them seen just once. Material: blood. These receptors came from an elderly woman in good health.

This chain uses TRBV7-7 with TRBJ2-5; TRBD2 agrees at 7 bases. The CDR3 sequence is 14 residues long. Germline V gives CDR1 SSHAT, CDR2 FNYEAQ (reference sequence). Trimming took 6 bases from V and 5 from J; bases not matched to a gene: 9. The CDR3 region has the DNA TGTGCCAGCAGTTATGGGAGGGCCGGTGAGACCCAGTACTTC. The encoded protein is CASSYGRAGETQYF.

The V gene is TRBV18, the J gene TRBJ2-1; TRBD2 is a possible D gene (7 bases). V was shortened by 3 bases and J by 10 bases, with 25 bases between the two germline ends. From germline, CDR1 is KGHSH and CDR2 LQKENI. This CDR3 is built from 17 residues. The chain's CDR3 is CASSPPRRRAGATEQFF. CDR3 nucleotides: TGTGCCAGCTCACCGCCCCGAAGGCGTGCGGGGGCGACGGAGCAGTTCTTC.

This clonotype was picked up a small number of times. The chain recombines TRBV20-1 with TRBJ2-1, with 8 bases identical to TRBD2. Germline trimming cut 6 bases from V and 0 bases from J; bases unmatched to any gene: 10. Germline V gene sequence: CDR1 DFQATT, CDR2 SNEGSKA (reference sequence). The CDR3 is 16 amino acids. CDR3 nucleotides: TGCAGTGCCCCAGCGCTCGGGGGGGGCTCCTACAATGAGCAGTTCTTC. Translating gives CSAPALGGGSYNEQFF.

For this clonotype: A much larger clone sits a single nucleotide away, making a read error possible. The V call is TRBV6-1, the J call TRBJ2-1, with 9 bases lining up with TRBD1. This CDR3 comprises 15 residues. CDR1 is MNHNS, CDR2 SASEGT, per germline. CDR3 in amino acids: CASSKGQGDTNGQFF. The CDR3 nucleotides are TGTGCCAGCAGCAAGGGACAGGGCGACACGAATGGGCAGTTCTTC.

This clonotype was seen more than once but under ten times. The J gene is TRBJ2-2, the V gene TRBV29-1, with D possibly TRBD1 on 6 matching bases. The V gene lost 5 bases and the J gene lost 2 bases, with 15 bases spanning the gap. Germline V gene data show CDR1 as SQVTM and CDR2 as ANQGSEA. The CDR3 runs 15 residues. CDR3 sequence (DNA): TGCAGCGTTTCCGACGGGACATTTAACACCGGGGAGCTGTTTTTT. Its protein product is CSVSDGTFNTGELFF.

This chain joins TRBV4-1 and TRBJ1-2, with 7 bases identical to TRBD1. The germline gives CDR1 MGHRA, CDR2 YSYEKL. With V trimmed by 0 bases and J by 7 bases, 5 bases remained unmatched. The CDR3 sequence is 14 residues long. The CDR3 protein is CASSQEAGGGGYTF. The DNA of the CDR3 is TGCGCCAGCAGCCAAGAAGCAGGGGGTGGTGGCTACACCTTC.

The chain has TRBV12-3 or TRBV12-4 and TRBJ2-7; the match to TRBD2 covers 8 bases. Near its end, the DNA agrees better with TRBJ2-5, so the J call may be wrong. CDR3 size: 14 residues. CDR3 amino acids: CASSSREGQETQYF. The CDR3 DNA is TGTGCCAGCAGTTCCCGGGAGGGCCAGGAGACCCAGTACTTC.

A remark on this clonotype: A much larger clone lies a single base off, so this may be a read error. The chain recombines TRBV20-1 with TRBJ2-7; TRBD2 agrees at 7 bases. This CDR3 region has 14 residues. The germline V gene has CDR1 DFQATT and CDR2 SNEGSKA (reference sequence). J gave up 3 bases and V 6 bases, and 11 bases lay outside the gene matches. The CDR3 loop is CSALGRRGSYEQYF. The CDR3 DNA sequence: TGCAGTGCCCTCGGGAGGCGGGGAAGCTACGAGCAGTACTTC.

This clonotype was seen a few times. J is TRBJ2-5 and V is TRBV24-1; D is undetermined. V was pared by 5 bases and J by 11 bases, with 14 bases between. The CDR3 extends over 12 amino acids. Germline assignment: CDR1 KGHDR and CDR2 SFDVKD. CDR3 sequence: CATSGGYDEQYF. The CDR3 DNA is TGTGCCACCAGTGGCGGTTACGATGAGCAGTACTTC.

For this clonotype: A read error is possible here, since a much larger clone lies one base away. The chain joins TRBV28 to TRBJ2-7; tentatively, D is TRBD2 (5 bases). Germline V gives CDR1 MDHEN, CDR2 SYDVKM. The CDR3 consists of 14 residues. CDR3: CAGSFFRGRYEQYF. CDR3 sequence (DNA): TGTGCCGGCAGTTTTTTCCGGGGTCGCTACGAGCAGTACTTC. Filled out from reference TRBV28 and TRBJ2-7, the complete variable domain reads DVKVTQSSRYLVKRTGEKVFLECVQDMDHENMFWYRQDPGLGLRLIYFSYDVKMKEKGDIPEGYSVSREKKERFSLILESASTNQTSMYLCAGSFFRGRYEQYFGPGTRLTVT.

This clonotype was seen ten or more times. The chain links TRBV6-2 or TRBV6-3 to TRBJ2-1; TRBD2 is a possible D gene (5 bases). This CDR3 has 17 amino acids. Trimming cost V 6 bases and J 0 bases, with 18 bases left between them. CDR1 and CDR2 from the germline V gene are MNHEY and SVGEGT. This chain's CDR3 is CASRKLRRDLSYNEQFF. In DNA, the CDR3 is TGTGCCAGCAGGAAGTTACGTCGGGATCTCTCCTACAATGAGCAGTTCTTC.

This clonotype was seen a few times. The chain has TRBV12-3 or TRBV12-4 and TRBJ1-2; D is unresolved. The CDR3 sequence is 11 residues long. Trimming shortened V by 6 bases and J by 8 bases, and 10 bases separated the two germline ends. This CDR3 is CASSQIGGYTF. CDR3 DNA sequence: TGTGCCAGCAGCCAAATAGGGGGCTACACCTTC.

Only a few counts were recorded for this clonotype. One end of the junction is discordant with germline, which a read error may explain. This chain joins TRBV3-1 and TRBJ1-2; tentatively, D is TRBD1 (6 bases). The CDR3 sequence is 15 residues long. The V gene's germline CDR1 is LGHDT and CDR2 YNNKEL (reference sequence). CDR3 amino acids: CASNQMGQGGDGYTF. For the CDR3, the DNA is TGTGCCAGCAACCAAATGGGACAAGGGGGGGATGGCTACACCTTC.

At least ten counts were recorded for this clonotype. The chain links TRBV20-1 to TRBJ1-4; the D gene is possibly TRBD1 (6 bases). Trimming took 2 bases from V and 7 from J, leaving 20 bases between them. The germline V gene has CDR1 DFQATT and CDR2 SNEGSKA (reference sequence). CDR3 length: 16 amino acids. The CDR3 DNA reads TGCAGTGCTAGACCCAGAGGGGGGCGAGTGGTTGAAAAACTGTTTTTT. Its translation is CSARPRGGRVVEKLFF.

As regards this clonotype: A much larger clone is a single base away; this may be a read error. The CDR3 DNA reads TGCGTCAGCAGCGAAGGACTAGCGAGATCGGATACGCAGTATTTT. Its translation is CVSSEGLARSDTQYF. V and J are TRBV5-1 and TRBJ2-3; 9 bases match TRBD2. Germline values: CDR1 SGHRS, CDR2 YFSETQ. The length of the CDR3 is 15 residues.

This clonotype has ten or more counts. The chain links TRBV20-1 to TRBJ1-5; the match to TRBD1 covers 7 bases. Germline V CDR1 and CDR2: DFQATT, SNEGSKA (reference sequence). J lost 7 bases, V lost 3 bases, and 15 bases had no gene match. This CDR3 has 16 amino acids. CDR3 in DNA: TGCAGTGCTAGGCCTAGTATACGTGACAGGGAACAGCCCCAGCATTTT. Encoded protein: CSARPSIRDREQPQHF.

This clonotype has at least ten counts. The junction differs from germline at one of its ends, possibly a read error. The CDR3 sequence is CASSLAGSAGYTF. In DNA, the CDR3 is TGTGCCAGCAGCCTAGCAGGGTCGGCTGGCTACACCTTC. J is TRBJ1-2 and V is TRBV7-2; tentative D call: TRBD1 (5 bases). The CDR3 consists of 13 residues. Germline V gene sequence: CDR1 SGHTA, CDR2 FQGNSA.

As to this clonotype: A much larger clone differs from this one at a single base, so this may be a read error. This chain uses TRBV4-1 with TRBJ1-5; the D is unclear. CDR1 is MGHRA, CDR2 YSYEKL, per germline. The CDR3 loop spans 13 amino acids. The CDR3 coding sequence is TGCGTCAGCAGCCAAGAGTTAGTACAGCCCCAGCATTTT. Amino acid sequence: CVSSQELVQPQHF.

At least ten counts were recorded for this clonotype. The rearrangement links TRBV20-1 to TRBJ2-7; D remains unclear. V dropped 0 bases and J dropped 1 base, with 7 bases sitting between them. The CDR3 is made up of 13 amino acids. Germline lookup yields CDR1 DFQATT and CDR2 SNEGSKA (reference sequence). The CDR3 bases are TGCAGTGCTAGAGACTCACCGTCCTACGAGCAGTACTTC. Translated, it gives CSARDSPSYEQYF.

On this clonotype: A much more abundant neighbour one base away suggests this may be a read error. This chain uses TRBV12-3 or TRBV12-4 with TRBJ2-1; 7 bases match TRBD2. After removal of 4 bases from V and 7 bases from J, the junction contained 4 bases not matched to a gene. The CDR3 is 13 residues long. As DNA, the CDR3 is TGTGCCAGCAGTTCCGCCGGGAGGAATGAGCAGTTCTTC. As protein: CASSSAGRNEQFF.

This chain connects TRBV28 to TRBJ2-1; perhaps TRBD2 as D (6 bases). Trimming left V 4 bases short and J 0 bases short, with 13 bases between. CDR1 and CDR2 from the germline V gene are MDHEN and SYDVKM. The CDR3 runs 16 residues. The CDR3 bases are TGTGCCAGCAGTTCCTCGGGGACTGCCTCCTACAATGAGCAGTTCTTC. It encodes CASSSSGTASYNEQFF.

CDR3 sequence (DNA): TGTGCCAGCAGCGGGACCGACACGAGCTCCTATAATTCACCCCTCCACTTT. Protein product: CASSGTDTSSYNSPLHF. This chain links TRBV5-5 with TRBJ1-6; perhaps TRBD1 as D (5 bases). The ends were cut back, 4 bases at V and 0 bases at J, with 14 bases in the middle. Germline V gene sequence: CDR1 SGHKS, CDR2 YYEKEE (reference sequence). This CDR3 spans 17 amino acids.